This T cell receptor (beta chain) was captured by sequencing in a study of blood T cell repertoires in COVID-19. Sequencing was performed with immunoSEQ multiplex PCR; in TCRdb, only in-frame clones are kept and a portion is missing. Among fewer than 150,000 clones, 85% to 90% were seen once, and the ten largest hold more than 9%. After removal of 4 bases from V and 1 base from J, the junction contained 7 bases not matched to a gene. The germline gives CDR1 LGHDT, CDR2 YNNKEL (reference sequence). The CDR3 totals 16 residues. Input material: peripheral blood. This chain connects TRBV3-1 (or the pseudogene TRBV3-2) to TRBJ2-1; 7 bases are a match to TRBD2. This TCR came from a man in his fifties or sixties with active or convalescent COVID-19. The CDR3 reads CASSRYLSGSYNEQFF. The DNA of the CDR3 is TGTGCCAGCAGCCGATATCTTAGCGGGTCCTACAATGAGCAGTTCTTC.